This is a list of T cell receptor beta chains from one sample in a study of T-cell reconstitution after alpha-beta-depleted transplantation in children. Each CDR3 protein is one row after TCRdb ran MiXCR on the PCR reads. The sample yields about 110,000 distinct CDR3 sequences, around 10% seen once. Here the sequenced sample was PBMCs, taken before TCRalphabeta/CD19-depleted stem cell transplant. The receptor set was obtained from a boy aged 2-9 years with acute lymphoblastic leukemia, due to receive a stem cell transplant. Each CDR3 is given with its conserved first and last residue. The order of the fields is V gene, CDR3 protein.

TRBV15	CATSRDRETSPLHF
TRBV5-1	CASKEAGKAFF
TRBV5-1	CASSLAGTSGRTDTQYF
TRBV20-1	CSAIAKTYNEQFF
TRBV20-1	CGAVKADTDTQYF
TRBV20-1	CSAEHQEQFF
TRBV12-3/TRBV12-4	CASSLGQGKVEQYF
TRBV20-1	CSARDRGSGKRIAGELFF
TRBV29-1	CSVLGHTHNEQFF
TRBV5-1	CASSPLTYNEQFF
TRBV5-6	CASSVPDRGTEAFF
TRBV5-8	CASSGGVSPLHF
TRBV5-1	CASSLPDSTDTQYF
TRBV5-1	CASSGRWTSGHEQYF
TRBV4-1	CASSHLTSLETQYF
TRBV21-1	CASSKSPPANYGYTF
TRBV6-1	CASSTPTGQGGYTF
TRBV20-1	CSALPGREGYEQYF
TRBV20-1	CSAPATSGYEQYF
TRBV12-3/TRBV12-4	CASSFGGGSYNEQFF
TRBV3-1	CASSQEGQLYNEQFF
TRBV6-5	CASSYSLDRVNYEQYF
TRBV3-1	CASSQEYSREQYF
TRBV20-1	CSARDPTRGANYGYTF
TRBV12-3/TRBV12-4	CASTARQGAYEQYF
TRBV29-1	CSVGVVGAGNTIYF
TRBV5-1	CASSFVNEQFF
TRBV4-1	CASSQVGGGSYEQYF
TRBV18	CASSLGRSSYEQYF
TRBV28	CASSLGGTGFFHEQYF
TRBV27	CASSPLSTSRAYDTQYF
TRBV27	CASSFVTSGLGTQYF
TRBV30	CAWSVGSNQPQHF
TRBV24-1	CATSDAKQYPYEQYF
TRBV11-2	CASSLTGSNQPQHF
TRBV28	CASSFQGVGNTIYF
TRBV7-3	CASSSDGNTEAFF
TRBV5-1	CASTVASQGKAFF
TRBV6-6	CASGGGGQPQHF
TRBV11-2	CASSPGGGGTSSYNEQFF
TRBV24-1	CATSDPEAGGSNEQFF
TRBV3-1	CASSQEAGRPTGELFF